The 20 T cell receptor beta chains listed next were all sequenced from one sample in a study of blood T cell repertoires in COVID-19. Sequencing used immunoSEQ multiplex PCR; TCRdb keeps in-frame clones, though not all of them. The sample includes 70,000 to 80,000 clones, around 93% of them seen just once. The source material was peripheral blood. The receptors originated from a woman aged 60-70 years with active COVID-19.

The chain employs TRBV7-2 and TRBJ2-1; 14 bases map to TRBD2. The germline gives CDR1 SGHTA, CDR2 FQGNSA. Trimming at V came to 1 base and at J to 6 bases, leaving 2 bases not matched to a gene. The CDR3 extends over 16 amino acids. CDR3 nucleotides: TGTGCCAGCAGCTTAGGGGGACTAGCGGGAGTCAATGAGCAGTTCTTC. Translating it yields CASSLGGLAGVNEQFF. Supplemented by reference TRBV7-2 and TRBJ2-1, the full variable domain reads GAGVSQSPSNKVTEKGKDVELRCDPISGHTALYWYRQSLGQGLEFLIYFQGNSAPDKSGLPSDRFSAERTGGSVSTLTIQRTQQEDSAVYLCASSLGGLAGVNEQFFGPGTRLTVL.

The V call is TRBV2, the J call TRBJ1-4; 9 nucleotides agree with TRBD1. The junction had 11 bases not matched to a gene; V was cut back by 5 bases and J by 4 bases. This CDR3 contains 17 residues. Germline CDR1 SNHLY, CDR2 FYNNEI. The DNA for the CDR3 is TGTGCCAGCAGTTCCTCCGGGACAGGGATAGGTAATGAAAAACTGTTTTTT. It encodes CASSSSGTGIGNEKLFF. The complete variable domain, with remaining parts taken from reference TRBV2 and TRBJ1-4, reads EPEVTQTPSHQVTQMGQEVILRCVPISNHLYFYWYRQILGQKVEFLVSFYNNEISEKSEIFDDQFSVERPDGSNFTLKIRSTKLEDSAMYFCASSSSGTGIGNEKLFFGSGTQLSVL.

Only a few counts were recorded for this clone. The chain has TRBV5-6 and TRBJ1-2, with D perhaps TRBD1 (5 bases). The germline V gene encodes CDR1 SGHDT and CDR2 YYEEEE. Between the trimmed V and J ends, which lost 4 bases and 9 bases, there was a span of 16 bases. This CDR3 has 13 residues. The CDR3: CASSVSGLASYTF. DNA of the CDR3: TGTGCCAGCAGCGTTTCGGGACTTGCTAGCTACACCTTC.

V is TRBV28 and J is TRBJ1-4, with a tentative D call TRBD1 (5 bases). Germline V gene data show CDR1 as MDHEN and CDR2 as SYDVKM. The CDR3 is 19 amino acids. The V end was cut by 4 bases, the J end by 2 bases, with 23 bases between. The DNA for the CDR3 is TGTGCCAGCAGTTCCCCCTCGTTGGGGGAGGCGGCGACTAATGAAAAACTGTTTTTT. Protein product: CASSSPSLGEAATNEKLFF.

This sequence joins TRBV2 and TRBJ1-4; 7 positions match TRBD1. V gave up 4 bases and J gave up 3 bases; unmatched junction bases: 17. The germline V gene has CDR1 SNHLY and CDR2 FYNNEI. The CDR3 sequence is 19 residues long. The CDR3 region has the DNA TGTGCCAGCAGTGGCCACAGGGGCCGGGCCGGATATTCTAATGAAAAACTGTTTTTT. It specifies CASSGHRGRAGYSNEKLFF.

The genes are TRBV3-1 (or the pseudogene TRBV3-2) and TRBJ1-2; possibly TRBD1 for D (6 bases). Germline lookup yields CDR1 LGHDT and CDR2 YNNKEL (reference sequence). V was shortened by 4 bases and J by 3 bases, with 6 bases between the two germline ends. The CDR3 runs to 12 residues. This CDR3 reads CASSRTDYGYTF. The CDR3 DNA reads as TGTGCCAGCAGCCGGACAGACTATGGCTACACCTTC.

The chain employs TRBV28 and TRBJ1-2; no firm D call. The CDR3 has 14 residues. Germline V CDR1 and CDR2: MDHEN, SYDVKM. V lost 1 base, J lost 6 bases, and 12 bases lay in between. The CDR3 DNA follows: TGTGCCAGCAGTTTATTGAGGCCTAGCCATGGCTACACCTTC. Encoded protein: CASSLLRPSHGYTF.

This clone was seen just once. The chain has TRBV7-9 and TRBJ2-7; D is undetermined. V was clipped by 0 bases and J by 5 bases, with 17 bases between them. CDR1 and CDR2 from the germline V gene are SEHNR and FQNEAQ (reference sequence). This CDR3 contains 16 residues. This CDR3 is CASSLAKRGDRNEQYF. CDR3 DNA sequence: TGTGCCAGCAGCTTAGCGAAGCGTGGAGATCGGAACGAGCAGTACTTC.

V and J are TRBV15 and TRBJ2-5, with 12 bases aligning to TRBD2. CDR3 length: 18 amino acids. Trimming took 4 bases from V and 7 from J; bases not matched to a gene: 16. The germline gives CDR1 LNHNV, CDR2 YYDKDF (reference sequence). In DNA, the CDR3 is TGTGCCACCAGCACCGCTAGCGGGAGGGGTCCCCCCATGGGGACCCAGTACTTC. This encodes CATSTASGRGPPMGTQYF. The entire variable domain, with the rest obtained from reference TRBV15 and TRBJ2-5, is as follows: DAMVIQNPRYQVTQFGKPVTLSCSQTLNHNVMYWYQQKSSQAPKLLFHYYDKDFNNEADTPDNFQSRRPNTSFCFLDIRSPGLGDTAMYLCATSTASGRGPPMGTQYFGPGTRLLVL.

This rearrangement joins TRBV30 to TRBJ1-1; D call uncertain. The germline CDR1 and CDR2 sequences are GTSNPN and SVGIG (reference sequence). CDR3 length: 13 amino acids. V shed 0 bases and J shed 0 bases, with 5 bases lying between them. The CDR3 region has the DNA TGTGCCTGGAGTGTGGGCTTGAACACTGAAGCTTTCTTT. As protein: CAWSVGLNTEAFF.

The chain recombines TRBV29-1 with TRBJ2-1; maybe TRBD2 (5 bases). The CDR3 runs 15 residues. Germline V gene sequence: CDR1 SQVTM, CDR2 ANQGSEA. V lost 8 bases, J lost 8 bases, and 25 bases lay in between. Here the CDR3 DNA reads TGCAGCACTTCGGGGTCGACGGGCGGCTTCGATGAGCAGTTCTTC. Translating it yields CSTSGSTGGFDEQFF.

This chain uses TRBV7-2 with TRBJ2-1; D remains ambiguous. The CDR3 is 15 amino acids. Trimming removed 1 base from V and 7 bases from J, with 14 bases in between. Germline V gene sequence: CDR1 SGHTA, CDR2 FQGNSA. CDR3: CASSLVMRPMNEQFF. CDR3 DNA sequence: TGTGCCAGCAGCTTAGTCATGCGGCCGATGAATGAGCAGTTCTTC.

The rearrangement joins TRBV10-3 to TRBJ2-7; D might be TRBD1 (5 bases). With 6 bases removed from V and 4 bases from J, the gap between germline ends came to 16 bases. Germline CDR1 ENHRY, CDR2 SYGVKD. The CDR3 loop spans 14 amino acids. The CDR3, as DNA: TGTGCCATCAGGGCGGACACACGACTTTACGAGCAGTACTTC. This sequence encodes CAIRADTRLYEQYF.

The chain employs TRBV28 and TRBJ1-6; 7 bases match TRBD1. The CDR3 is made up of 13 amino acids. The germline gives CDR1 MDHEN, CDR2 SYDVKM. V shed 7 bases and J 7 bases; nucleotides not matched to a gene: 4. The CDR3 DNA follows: TGTGCCAGCACGCCCAGGGGGAATTCACCCCTCCACTTT. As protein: CASTPRGNSPLHF.

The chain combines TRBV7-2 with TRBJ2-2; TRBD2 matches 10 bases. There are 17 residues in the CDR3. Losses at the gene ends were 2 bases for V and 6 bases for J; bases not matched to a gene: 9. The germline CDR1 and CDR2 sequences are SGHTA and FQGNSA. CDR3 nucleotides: TGTGCCAGCAGCTTAATGGGGCTAGCGGGAGTGGCCGGGGAGCTGTTTTTT. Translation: CASSLMGLAGVAGELFF.

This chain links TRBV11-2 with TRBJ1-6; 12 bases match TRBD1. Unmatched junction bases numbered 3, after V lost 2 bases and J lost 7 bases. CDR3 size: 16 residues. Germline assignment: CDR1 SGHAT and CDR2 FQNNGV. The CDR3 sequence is CASSLTGQGANSPLHF. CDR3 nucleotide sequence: TGTGCCAGCAGCTTAACGGGACAGGGGGCAAATTCACCCCTCCACTTT.

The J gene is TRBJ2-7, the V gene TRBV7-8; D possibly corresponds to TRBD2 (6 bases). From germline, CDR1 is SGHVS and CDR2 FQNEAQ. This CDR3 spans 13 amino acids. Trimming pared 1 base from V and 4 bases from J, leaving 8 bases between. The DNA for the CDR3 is TGTGCCAGCAGCTTAGTGGCGGGGTACGAGCAGTACTTC. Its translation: CASSLVAGYEQYF.

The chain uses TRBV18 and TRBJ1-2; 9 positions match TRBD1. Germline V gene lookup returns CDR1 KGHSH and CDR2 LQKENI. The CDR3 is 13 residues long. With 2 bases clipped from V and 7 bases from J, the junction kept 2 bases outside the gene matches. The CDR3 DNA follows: TGTGCCAGCTCACCAGGGACAGGGTTTGGCTACACCTTC. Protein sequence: CASSPGTGFGYTF.

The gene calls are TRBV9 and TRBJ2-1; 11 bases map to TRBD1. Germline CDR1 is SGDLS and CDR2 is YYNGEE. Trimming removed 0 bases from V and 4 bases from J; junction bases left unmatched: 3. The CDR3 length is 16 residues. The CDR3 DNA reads TGTGCCAGCAGCGTAGACGGGGACAGGGGGTACAATGAGCAGTTCTTC. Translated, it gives CASSVDGDRGYNEQFF.

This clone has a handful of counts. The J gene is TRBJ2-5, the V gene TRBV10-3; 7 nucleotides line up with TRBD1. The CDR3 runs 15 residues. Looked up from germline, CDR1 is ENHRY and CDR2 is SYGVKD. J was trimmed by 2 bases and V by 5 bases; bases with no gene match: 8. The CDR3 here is CAISRRDSRQETQYF. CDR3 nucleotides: TGTGCCATCAGTCGCCGGGACAGCAGACAAGAGACCCAGTACTTC.